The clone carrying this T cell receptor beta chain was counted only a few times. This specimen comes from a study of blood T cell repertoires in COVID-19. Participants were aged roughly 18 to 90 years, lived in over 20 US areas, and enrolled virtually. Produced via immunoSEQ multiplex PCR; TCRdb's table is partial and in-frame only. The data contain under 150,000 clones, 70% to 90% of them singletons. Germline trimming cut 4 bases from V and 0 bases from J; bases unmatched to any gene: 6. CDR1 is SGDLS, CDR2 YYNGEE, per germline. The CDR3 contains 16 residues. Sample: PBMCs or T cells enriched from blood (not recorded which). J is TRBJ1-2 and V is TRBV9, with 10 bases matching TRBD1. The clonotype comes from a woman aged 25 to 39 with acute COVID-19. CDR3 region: CASSSMGQGSNYGYTF. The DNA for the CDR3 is TGTGCCAGCAGCTCAATGGGACAGGGGTCTAACTATGGCTACACCTTC.